Below, 6 T cell receptor beta chains from the same sample are listed, as sequenced in a study of glioma-infiltrating T cells (dated by TCRdb to 2015 to 2016). The instrument given in TCRdb is Illumina MiSeq. The iRepertoire nested amplicon-rescue multiplex PCR (arm-PCR) platform was used to amplify TCR alpha and beta CDR3 regions from RNA. TCRdb reworked the public reads: Q25 trimming with fastp, MiXCR clone assembly, productive beta chains retained. Under each unique CDR3 protein, matching rows form one entry showing the most common genes and DNA. This sample lists around 20,000 distinct CDR3 sequences; just under 25% were detected once. The ten largest clones add up to around 13% of the sample. Sequencing used glioma tissue, nonneoplastic brain tissue, or PBMCs (not recorded which). Receptor source: a human donor with low-grade glioma or glioblastoma, undergoing nonglioma brain surgery, or in good health (not recorded which).

This clonotype has at least ten counts. The chain employs TRBV20-1 and TRBJ1-4; D remains unclear. The CDR3 length is 14 residues. Trimming took off 3 bases at V and 8 bases at J, with 16 bases between the two ends. CDR1 is DFQATT, CDR2 SNEGSKA, per germline (reference sequence). The CDR3 loop reads CSASRSGGREKLFF. The CDR3 DNA sequence: TGCAGTGCTAGCCGGTCCGGAGGGCGGGAAAAACTGTTTTTT.

The sample holds many counts of this clonotype. The chain links TRBV6-2 or TRBV6-3 to TRBJ2-7; D tentatively reads TRBD1 or TRBD2 (5 bases each). Trimming took 7 bases from V and 2 from J, leaving 15 bases between them. The CDR3 contains 14 residues. Germline V lookup: CDR1 MNHEY, CDR2 SVGEGT. The CDR3 region has the DNA TGTGCCAGCAACACGCCGGGACCACCCTACGAGCAGTACTTC. Translated, it gives CASNTPGPPYEQYF.

V and J are TRBV7-9 and TRBJ2-1, with D hard to call. The CDR3 extends over 15 amino acids. V was pared by 0 bases and J by 7 bases, with 13 bases between. CDR1 and CDR2 from the germline V gene are SEHNR and FQNEAQ (reference sequence). CDR3 protein: CASSLANSRPNEQFF. The CDR3 coding sequence is TGTGCCAGCAGCTTAGCAAACTCCCGACCGAATGAGCAGTTCTTC.

This clonotype was detected only a few times. This chain links TRBV7-6 with TRBJ2-3; 8 nucleotides agree with TRBD2. The CDR3 runs to 15 residues. Germline CDR1 and CDR2: SGHVS and FNYEAQ. V shed 2 bases, J shed 4 bases, and the junction held 5 bases outside the gene matches. CDR3 residues: CASSLLRGESDTQYF. CDR3 DNA sequence: TGTGCCAGCAGCTTATTGCGGGGGGAATCAGATACGCAGTATTTT.

The V and J genes are TRBV24-1 and TRBJ2-2, with a weak D call TRBD2 (5 bases). The CDR3 has 17 residues. Germline V lookup: CDR1 KGHDR, CDR2 SFDVKD. The V end was cut by 1 base, the J end by 3 bases, with 14 bases between. CDR3 bases: TGTGCCACCAGTGATTTAGCCGGGGATCGAGACACCGGGGAGCTGTTTTTT. Amino acids: CATSDLAGDRDTGELFF.

This clonotype was seen ten or more times. This chain joins TRBV7-9 and TRBJ1-5; D uncertain. CDR3 length: 13 residues. The V gene lost 3 bases and the J gene lost 4 bases, with 7 bases spanning the gap. The germline V gene encodes CDR1 SEHNR and CDR2 FQNEAQ (reference sequence). The CDR3 region is CASSFLDNQPQHF. CDR3 nucleotide sequence: TGTGCCAGCAGCTTTCTGGATAATCAGCCCCAGCATTTT.